These T cell receptor beta chains were read from a single sample in a study of T cell responses to AZD1222 COVID-19 vaccine. Generated by immunoSEQ multiplex PCR, the TCRdb table keeps only in-frame clones and is missing some. This sample has around 100,000 clones, with approximately 89% found just once. Here the sequenced sample was peripheral blood, taken 28 days after the second dose of the MenACWY control vaccine. All receptors come from an adult who received the MenACWY meningococcal vaccine as a control. CDR3s include the opening cysteine and the closing phenylalanine or tryptophan. A D gene is named only where the DNA matches it firmly. Size is stated for part of the rows, as once, few or many counts, or as a class when the clone is expanded.

D gene	V gene	clone size	J gene	CDR3 protein	CDR3 DNA
.	TRBV7-9	.	TRBJ2-7	CASSLGGITYEQYF	TGTGCCAGCAGCTTAGGAGGGATTACCTACGAGCAGTACTTC
TRBD1	TRBV6-5	.	TRBJ1-1	CASRTGGAGNTEAFF	TGTGCCAGCAGGACAGGGGGCGCGGGGAACACTGAAGCTTTCTTT
TRBD1	TRBV28	.	TRBJ1-6	CASRPLGGGTGVSPLHF	TGTGCCAGCAGGCCCCTTGGGGGGGGGACAGGGGTCTCACCCCTCCACTTT
.	TRBV7-9	.	TRBJ1-2	CASSLLGIEGYTF	TGTGCCAGCAGCTTATTGGGGATTGAAGGCTACACCTTC
.	TRBV11-2	.	TRBJ1-1	CASSGGGNTEAFF	TGTGCCAGCAGCGGGGGTGGGAACACTGAAGCTTTCTTT
TRBD1	TRBV5-6	.	TRBJ1-2	CASSRTGDVYGYTF	TGTGCCAGCAGCCGGACAGGAGACGTTTATGGCTACACCTTC
TRBD1	TRBV19	once	TRBJ1-5	CASSIAGGTGSQPQHF	TGTGCCAGTAGTATCGCAGGCGGGACAGGGTCTCAGCCCCAGCATTTT
.	TRBV10-3	.	TRBJ2-3	CAISDGTDTDTQYF	TGTGCCATCAGTGACGGAACAGACACAGATACGCAGTATTTT
TRBD1	TRBV15	.	TRBJ1-6	CATSRGGQGWSPLHF	TGTGCCACCAGCAGAGGGGGACAGGGTTGGTCACCCCTCCACTTT
TRBD1	TRBV5-1	.	TRBJ1-2	CASSRTGDGYTF	TGCGCCAGCAGCAGAACAGGGGATGGCTACACCTTC
.	TRBV19	.	TRBJ2-3	CASNPLRGDTDTQYF	TGTGCCAGTAATCCCCTGAGAGGGGACACAGATACGCAGTATTTT
TRBD1	TRBV11-2	.	TRBJ2-7	CASSYDRGLYEQYF	TGTGCCAGCAGCTATGACAGGGGGTTATACGAGCAGTACTTC
TRBD1	TRBV5-6	.	TRBJ2-2	CASSSPGGNTGELFF	TGTGCCAGCAGCTCGCCAGGGGGAAACACCGGGGAGCTGTTTTTT
.	TRBV5-1	.	TRBJ2-7	CASSLGTRYEQYF	TGCGCCAGCAGCTTGGGGACTCGCTACGAGCAGTACTTC